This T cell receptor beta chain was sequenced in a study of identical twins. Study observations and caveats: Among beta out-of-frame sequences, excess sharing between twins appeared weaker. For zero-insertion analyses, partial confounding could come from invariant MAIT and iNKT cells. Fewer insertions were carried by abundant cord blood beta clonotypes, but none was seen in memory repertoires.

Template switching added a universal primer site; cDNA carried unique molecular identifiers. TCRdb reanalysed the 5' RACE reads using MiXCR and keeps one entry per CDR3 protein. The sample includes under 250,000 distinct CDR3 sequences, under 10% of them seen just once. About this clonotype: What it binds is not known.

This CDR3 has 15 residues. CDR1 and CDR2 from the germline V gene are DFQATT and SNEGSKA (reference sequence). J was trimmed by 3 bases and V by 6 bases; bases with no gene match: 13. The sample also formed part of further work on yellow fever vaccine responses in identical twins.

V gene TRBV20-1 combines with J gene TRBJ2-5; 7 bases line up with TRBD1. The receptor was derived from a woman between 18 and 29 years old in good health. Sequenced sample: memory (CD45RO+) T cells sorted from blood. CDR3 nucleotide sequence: TGCAGTGCACCTGCAACGGGACAGCGAAAAGAGACCCAGTACTTC. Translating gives CSAPATGQRKETQYF.